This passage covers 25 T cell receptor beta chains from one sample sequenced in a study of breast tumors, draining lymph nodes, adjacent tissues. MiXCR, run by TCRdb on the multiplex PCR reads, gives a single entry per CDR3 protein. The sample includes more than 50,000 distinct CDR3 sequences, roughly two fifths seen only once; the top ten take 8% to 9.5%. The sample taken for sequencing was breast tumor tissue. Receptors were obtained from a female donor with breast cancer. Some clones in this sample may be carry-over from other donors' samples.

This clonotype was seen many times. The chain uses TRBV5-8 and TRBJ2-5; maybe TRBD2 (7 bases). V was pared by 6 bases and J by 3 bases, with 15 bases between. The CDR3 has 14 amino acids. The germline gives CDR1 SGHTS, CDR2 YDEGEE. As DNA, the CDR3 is TGTGCCAGCACCAGGAGGGGGGGAAAAGAGACCCAGTACTTC. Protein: CASTRRGGKETQYF.

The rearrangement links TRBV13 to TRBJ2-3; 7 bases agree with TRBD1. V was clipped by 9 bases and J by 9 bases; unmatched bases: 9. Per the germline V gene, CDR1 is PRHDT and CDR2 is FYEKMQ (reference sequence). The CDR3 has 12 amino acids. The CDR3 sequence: CASRGHAPTQYF. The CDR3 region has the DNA TGTGCCAGTAGGGGGCACGCTCCAACGCAGTATTTT. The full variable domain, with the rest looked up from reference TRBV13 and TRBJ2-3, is AAGVIQSPRHLIKEKRETATLKCYPIPRHDTVYWYQQGPGQDPQFLISFYEKMQSDKGSIPDRFSAQQFSDYHSELNMSSLELGDSALYFCASRGHAPTQYFGPGTRLTVL.

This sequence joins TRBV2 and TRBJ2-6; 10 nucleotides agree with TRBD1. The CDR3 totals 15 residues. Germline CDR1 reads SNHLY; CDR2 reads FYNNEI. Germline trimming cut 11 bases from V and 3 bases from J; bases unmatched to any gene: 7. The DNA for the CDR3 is TGTGCCGGCCGGGACAGGGGCTTTGGGGCCAACGTCCTGACTTTC. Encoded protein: CAGRDRGFGANVLTF.

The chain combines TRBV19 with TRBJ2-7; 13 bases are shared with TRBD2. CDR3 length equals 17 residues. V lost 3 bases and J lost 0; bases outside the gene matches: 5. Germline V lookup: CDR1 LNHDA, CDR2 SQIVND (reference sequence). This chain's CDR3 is CASSMGRTSGSSYEQYF. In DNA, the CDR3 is TGTGCCAGTAGTATGGGCCGGACTAGCGGGAGCTCCTACGAGCAGTACTTC. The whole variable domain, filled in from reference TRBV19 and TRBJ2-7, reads DGGITQSPKYLFRKEGQNVTLSCEQNLNHDAMYWYRQDPGQGLRLIYYSQIVNDFQKGDIAEGYSVSREKKESFPLTVTSAQKNPTAFYLCASSMGRTSGSSYEQYFGPGTRLTVT.

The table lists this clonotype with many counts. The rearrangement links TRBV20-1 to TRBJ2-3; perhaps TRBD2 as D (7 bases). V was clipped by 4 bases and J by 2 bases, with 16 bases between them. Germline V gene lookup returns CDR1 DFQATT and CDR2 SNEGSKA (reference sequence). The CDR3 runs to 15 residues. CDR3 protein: CSATAGARNTDTQYF. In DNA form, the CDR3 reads TGCAGTGCTACTGCGGGGGCCCGTAACACAGATACGCAGTATTTT.

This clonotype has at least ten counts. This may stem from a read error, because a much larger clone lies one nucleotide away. The CDR3 sequence is CSAPNPRETPYF. CDR3 bases: TGCAGTGCTCCAAACCCGCGGGAGACCCCGTACTTC. The rearrangement joins TRBV20-1 to TRBJ2-5; 7 bases align to TRBD2. From germline, CDR1 is DFQATT and CDR2 SNEGSKA (reference sequence). CDR3 size: 12 residues.

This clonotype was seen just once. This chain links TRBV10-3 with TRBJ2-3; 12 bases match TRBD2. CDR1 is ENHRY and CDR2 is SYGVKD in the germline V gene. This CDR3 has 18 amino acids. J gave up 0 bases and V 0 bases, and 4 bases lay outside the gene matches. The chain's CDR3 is CAISESRGTSGSTDTQYF. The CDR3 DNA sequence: TGTGCCATCAGTGAGTCTAGAGGGACTAGCGGGAGCACAGATACGCAGTATTTT.

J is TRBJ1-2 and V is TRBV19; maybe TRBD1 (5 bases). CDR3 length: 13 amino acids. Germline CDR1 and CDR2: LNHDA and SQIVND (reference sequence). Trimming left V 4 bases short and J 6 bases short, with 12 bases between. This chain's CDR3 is CASSRVGVHGYTF. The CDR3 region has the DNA TGTGCCAGTAGTAGGGTGGGGGTTCATGGCTACACCTTC.

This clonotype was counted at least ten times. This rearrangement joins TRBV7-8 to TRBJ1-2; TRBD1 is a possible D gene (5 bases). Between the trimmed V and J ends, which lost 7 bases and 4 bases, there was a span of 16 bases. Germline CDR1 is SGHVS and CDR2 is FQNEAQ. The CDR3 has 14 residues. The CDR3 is CASTMGGRGYGYTF. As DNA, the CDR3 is TGTGCCAGCACCATGGGGGGACGCGGCTATGGCTACACCTTC.

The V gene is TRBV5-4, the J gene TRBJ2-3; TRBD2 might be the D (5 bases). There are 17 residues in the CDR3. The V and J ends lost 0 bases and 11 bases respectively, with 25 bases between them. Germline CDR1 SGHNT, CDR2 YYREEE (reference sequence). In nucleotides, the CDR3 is TGTGCCAGCAGCTTGGCACTAGAGGTCGGGCCCTACAATGAGCAGTATTTT. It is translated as CASSLALEVGPYNEQYF.

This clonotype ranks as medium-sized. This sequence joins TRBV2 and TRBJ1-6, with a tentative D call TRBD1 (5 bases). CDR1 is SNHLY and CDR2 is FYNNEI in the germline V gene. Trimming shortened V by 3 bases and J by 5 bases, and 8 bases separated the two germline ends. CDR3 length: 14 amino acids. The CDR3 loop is CASSEETDNSPLHF. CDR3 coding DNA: TGTGCCAGCAGTGAGGAGACAGATAATTCACCCCTCCACTTT.

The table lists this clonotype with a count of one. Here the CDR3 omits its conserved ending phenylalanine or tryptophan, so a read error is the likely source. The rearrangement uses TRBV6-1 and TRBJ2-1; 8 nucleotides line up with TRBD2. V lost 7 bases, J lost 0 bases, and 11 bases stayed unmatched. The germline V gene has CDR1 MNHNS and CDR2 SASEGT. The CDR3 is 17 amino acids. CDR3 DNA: TGTGCCAGCACCCTCTTAGCGGGGCTGAGCTCCTACAATGAGCAGTTCGTC. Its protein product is CASTLLAGLSSYNEQFV.

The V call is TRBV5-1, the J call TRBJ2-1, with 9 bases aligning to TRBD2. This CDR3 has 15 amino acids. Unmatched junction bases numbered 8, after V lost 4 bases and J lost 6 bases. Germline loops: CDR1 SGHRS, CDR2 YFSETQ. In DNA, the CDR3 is TGCGCCAGCAGCCTCAGACTAGCGGACTCCAATGAGCAGTTCTTC. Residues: CASSLRLADSNEQFF.

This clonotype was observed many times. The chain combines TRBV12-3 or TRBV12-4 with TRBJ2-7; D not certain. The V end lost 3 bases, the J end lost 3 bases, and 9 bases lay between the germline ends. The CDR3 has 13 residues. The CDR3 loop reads CASSFAANYEQYF. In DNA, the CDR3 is TGTGCCAGCAGTTTCGCAGCTAACTACGAGCAGTACTTC.

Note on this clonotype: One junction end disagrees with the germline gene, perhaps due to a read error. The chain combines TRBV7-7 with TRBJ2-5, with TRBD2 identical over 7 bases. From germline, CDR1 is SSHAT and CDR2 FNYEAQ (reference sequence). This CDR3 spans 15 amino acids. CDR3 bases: TGTGCTAGCAGCCCCCTTGGGAGGGCCGGGGAGACCCAGTACTTC. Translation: CASSPLGRAGETQYF.

CDR3 in amino acids: CSVEKSTWGQNTNEKLFF. As DNA, the CDR3 is TGCAGCGTTGAGAAATCAACGTGGGGACAGAACACTAATGAAAAACTGTTTTTT. The rearrangement joins TRBV29-1 to TRBJ1-4, with 7 positions matching TRBD1. The CDR3 loop spans 18 amino acids. The J segment lost 2 bases and the V segment lost 3 bases, leaving 15 bases of the junction unmatched. The germline gives CDR1 SQVTM, CDR2 ANQGSEA.

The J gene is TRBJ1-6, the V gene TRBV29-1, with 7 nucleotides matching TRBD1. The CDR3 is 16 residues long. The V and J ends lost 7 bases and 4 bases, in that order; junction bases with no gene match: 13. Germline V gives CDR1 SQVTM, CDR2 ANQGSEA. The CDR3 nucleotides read TGCAGCGCCCGAGGACGCGGGACAGATTATAATTCACCCCTCCACTTT. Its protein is CSARGRGTDYNSPLHF.

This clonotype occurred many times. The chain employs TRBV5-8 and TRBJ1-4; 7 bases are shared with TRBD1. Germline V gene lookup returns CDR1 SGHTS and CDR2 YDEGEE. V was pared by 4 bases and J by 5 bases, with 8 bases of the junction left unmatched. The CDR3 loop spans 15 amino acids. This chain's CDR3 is CASSANRGVNEKLFF. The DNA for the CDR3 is TGTGCCAGCAGCGCGAACAGGGGCGTAAATGAAAAACTGTTTTTT.

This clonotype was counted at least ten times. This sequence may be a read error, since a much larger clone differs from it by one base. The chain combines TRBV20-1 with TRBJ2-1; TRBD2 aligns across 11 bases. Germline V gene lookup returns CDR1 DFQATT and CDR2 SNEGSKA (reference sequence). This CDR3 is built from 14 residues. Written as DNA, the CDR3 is TGCAGTGCGGGGACTAGCGGTTCATACACTGAGCAGTTCTTC. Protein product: CSAGTSGSYTEQFF.

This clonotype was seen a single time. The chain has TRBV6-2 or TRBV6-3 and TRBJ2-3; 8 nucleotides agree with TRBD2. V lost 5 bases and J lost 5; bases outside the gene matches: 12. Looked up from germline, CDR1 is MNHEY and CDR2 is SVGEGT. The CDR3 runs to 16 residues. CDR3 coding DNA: TGTGCCAGCAGTCACGGGGGCGTAGCGGGGCGAGATACGCAGTATTTT. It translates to CASSHGGVAGRDTQYF.

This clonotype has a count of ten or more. As DNA, the CDR3 is TGTGCCAGCAGCTTCGGACAGGGCTATTACGAGCAGTACTTC. Its translation is CASSFGQGYYEQYF. The J gene is TRBJ2-7, the V gene TRBV13; 8 nucleotides match TRBD1. V gave up 3 bases and J gave up 4 bases; unmatched junction bases: 5. This CDR3 comprises 14 residues. Germline CDR1 reads PRHDT; CDR2 reads FYEKMQ (reference sequence).

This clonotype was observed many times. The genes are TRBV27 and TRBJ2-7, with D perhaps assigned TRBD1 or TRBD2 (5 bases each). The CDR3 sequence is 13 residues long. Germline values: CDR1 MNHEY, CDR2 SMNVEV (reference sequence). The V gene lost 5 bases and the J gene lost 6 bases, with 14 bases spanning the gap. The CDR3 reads CASSPQGVGEQYF. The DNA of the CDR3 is TGTGCCAGCAGTCCTCAGGGAGTCGGCGAGCAGTACTTC.

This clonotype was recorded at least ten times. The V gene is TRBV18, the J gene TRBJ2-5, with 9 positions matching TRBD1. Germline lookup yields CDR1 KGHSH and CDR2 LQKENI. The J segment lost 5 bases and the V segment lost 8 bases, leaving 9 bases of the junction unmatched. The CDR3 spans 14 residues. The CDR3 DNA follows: TGTGCCAGCGCCACGACAGGGGGAGACGAGACCCAGTACTTC. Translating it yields CASATTGGDETQYF.

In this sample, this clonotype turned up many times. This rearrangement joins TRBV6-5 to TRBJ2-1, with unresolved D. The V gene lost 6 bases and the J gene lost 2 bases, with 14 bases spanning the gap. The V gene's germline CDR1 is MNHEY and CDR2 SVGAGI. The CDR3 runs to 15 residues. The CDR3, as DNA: TGTGCCAGCAGCCCGCCCAGTCTGCCCTACAATGAGCAGTTCTTC. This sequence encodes CASSPPSLPYNEQFF.

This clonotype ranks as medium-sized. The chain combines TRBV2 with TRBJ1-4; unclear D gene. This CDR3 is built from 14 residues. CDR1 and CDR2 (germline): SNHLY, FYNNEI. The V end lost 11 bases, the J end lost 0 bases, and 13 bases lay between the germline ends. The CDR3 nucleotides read TGTGCCGGCTCGGGAGTTCCAACTAATGAAAAACTGTTTTTT. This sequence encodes CAGSGVPTNEKLFF.